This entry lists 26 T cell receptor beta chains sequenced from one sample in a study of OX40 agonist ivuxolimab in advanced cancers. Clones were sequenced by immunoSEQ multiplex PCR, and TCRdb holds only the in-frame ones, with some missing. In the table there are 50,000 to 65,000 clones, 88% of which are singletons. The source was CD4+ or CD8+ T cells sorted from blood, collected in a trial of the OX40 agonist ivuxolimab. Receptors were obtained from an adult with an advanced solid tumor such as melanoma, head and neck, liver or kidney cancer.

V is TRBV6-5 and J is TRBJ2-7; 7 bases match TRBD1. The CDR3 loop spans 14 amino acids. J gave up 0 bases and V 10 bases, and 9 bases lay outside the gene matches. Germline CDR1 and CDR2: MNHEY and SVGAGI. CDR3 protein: CAINRRDSSYEQYF. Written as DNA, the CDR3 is TGTGCCATAAACCGCCGGGACAGCTCCTACGAGCAGTACTTC.

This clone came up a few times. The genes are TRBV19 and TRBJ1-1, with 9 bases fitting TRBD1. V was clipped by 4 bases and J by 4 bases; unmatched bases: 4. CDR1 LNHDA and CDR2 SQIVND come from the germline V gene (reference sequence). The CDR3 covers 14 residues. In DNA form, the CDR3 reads TGTGCCAGTAGTAGGACAGGGGTATCCACTGAAGCTTTCTTT. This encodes CASSRTGVSTEAFF.

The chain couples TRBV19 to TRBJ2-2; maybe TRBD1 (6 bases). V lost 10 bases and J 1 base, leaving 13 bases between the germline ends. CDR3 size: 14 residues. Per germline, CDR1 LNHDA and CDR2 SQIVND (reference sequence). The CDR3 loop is CAIHGDKNTGELFF. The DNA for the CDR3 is TGTGCCATCCATGGGGACAAGAACACCGGGGAGCTGTTTTTT. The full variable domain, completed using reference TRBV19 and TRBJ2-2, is DGGITQSPKYLFRKEGQNVTLSCEQNLNHDAMYWYRQDPGQGLRLIYYSQIVNDFQKGDIAEGYSVSREKKESFPLTVTSAQKNPTAFYLCAIHGDKNTGELFFGEGSRLTVL.

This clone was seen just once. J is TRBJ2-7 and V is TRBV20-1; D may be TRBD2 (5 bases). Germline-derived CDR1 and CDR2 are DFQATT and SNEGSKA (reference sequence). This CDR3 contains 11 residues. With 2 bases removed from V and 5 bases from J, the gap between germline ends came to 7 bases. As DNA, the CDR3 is TGCAGTGCTAGAAACGGGAACGAGCAGTACTTC. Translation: CSARNGNEQYF.

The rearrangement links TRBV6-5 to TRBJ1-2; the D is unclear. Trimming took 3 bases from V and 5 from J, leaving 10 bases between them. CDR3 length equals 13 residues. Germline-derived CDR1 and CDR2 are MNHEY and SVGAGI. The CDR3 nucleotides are TGTGCCAGCAGTTATACGGACGGTTATGGCTACACCTTC. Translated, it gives CASSYTDGYGYTF.

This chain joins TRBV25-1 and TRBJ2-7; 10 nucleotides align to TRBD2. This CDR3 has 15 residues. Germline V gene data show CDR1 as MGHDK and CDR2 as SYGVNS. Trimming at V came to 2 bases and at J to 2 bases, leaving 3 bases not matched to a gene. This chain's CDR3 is CASSEAAGGTYEQYF. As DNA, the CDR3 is TGTGCCAGCAGTGAAGCAGCGGGAGGGACCTACGAGCAGTACTTC.

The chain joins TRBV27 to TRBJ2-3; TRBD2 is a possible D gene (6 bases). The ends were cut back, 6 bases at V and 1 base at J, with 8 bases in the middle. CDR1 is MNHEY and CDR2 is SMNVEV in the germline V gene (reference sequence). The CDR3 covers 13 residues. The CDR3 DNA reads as TGTGCCAGCAGGGCGGGGCGCACAGATACGCAGTATTTT. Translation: CASRAGRTDTQYF.

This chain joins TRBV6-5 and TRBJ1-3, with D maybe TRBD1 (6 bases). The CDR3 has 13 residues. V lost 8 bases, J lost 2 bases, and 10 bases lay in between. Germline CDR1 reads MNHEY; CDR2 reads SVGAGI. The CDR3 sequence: CASGGSAGNTIYF. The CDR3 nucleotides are TGTGCCAGCGGGGGCTCGGCTGGAAACACCATATATTTT.

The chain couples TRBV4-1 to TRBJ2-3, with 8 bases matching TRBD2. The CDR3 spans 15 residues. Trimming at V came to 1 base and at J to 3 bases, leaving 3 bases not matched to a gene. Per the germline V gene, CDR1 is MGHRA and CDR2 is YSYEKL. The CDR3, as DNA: TGCGCCAGCAGCCAAGCGGGGGGGCCGACAGATACGCAGTATTTT. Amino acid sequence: CASSQAGGPTDTQYF.

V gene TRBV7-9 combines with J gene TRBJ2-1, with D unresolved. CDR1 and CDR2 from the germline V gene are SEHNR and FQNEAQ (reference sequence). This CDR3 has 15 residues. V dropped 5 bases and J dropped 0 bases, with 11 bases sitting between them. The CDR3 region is CASSKSMGSYNEQFF. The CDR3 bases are TGTGCCAGCAGCAAGTCGATGGGCTCCTACAATGAGCAGTTCTTC.

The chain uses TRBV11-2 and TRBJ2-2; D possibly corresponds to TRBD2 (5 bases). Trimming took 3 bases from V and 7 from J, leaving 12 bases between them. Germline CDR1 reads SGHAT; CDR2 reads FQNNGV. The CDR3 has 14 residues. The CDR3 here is CASSFAGGIGELFF. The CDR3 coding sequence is TGTGCCAGCAGCTTTGCCGGAGGTATCGGGGAGCTGTTTTTT.

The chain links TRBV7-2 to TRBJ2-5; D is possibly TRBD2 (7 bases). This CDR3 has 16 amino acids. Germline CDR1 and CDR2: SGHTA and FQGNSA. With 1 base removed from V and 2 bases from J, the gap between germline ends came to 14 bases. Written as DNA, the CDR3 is TGTGCCAGCAGCTTAGATACGGGGGGCCGACAAGAGACCCAGTACTTC. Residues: CASSLDTGGRQETQYF.

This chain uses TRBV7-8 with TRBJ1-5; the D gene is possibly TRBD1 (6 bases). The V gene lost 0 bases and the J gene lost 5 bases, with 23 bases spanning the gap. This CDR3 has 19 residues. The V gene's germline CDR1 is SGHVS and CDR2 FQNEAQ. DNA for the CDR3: TGTGCCAGCAGCTTAGCTGGGGGCGGCGGAAGAAATACCTATCAGCCCCAGCATTTT. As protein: CASSLAGGGGRNTYQPQHF.

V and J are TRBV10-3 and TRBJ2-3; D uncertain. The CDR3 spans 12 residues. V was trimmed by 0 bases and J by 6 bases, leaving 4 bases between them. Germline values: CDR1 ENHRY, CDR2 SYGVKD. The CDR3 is CAISESRDTQYF. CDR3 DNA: TGTGCCATCAGTGAGTCAAGGGATACGCAGTATTTT.

CDR3 in DNA: TGTGCCAGTAGCGACACCTCTGGAAACACCATATATTTT. Its translation is CASSDTSGNTIYF. The J gene is TRBJ1-3, the V gene TRBV19; D is ambiguous. The germline CDR1 and CDR2 sequences are LNHDA and SQIVND (reference sequence). Trimming stripped 6 bases from V and 0 bases from J, with 6 bases between. CDR3 length equals 13 residues. Together with reference TRBV19 and TRBJ1-3, the CDR3 gives the full variable domain: DGGITQSPKYLFRKEGQNVTLSCEQNLNHDAMYWYRQDPGQGLRLIYYSQIVNDFQKGDIAEGYSVSREKKESFPLTVTSAQKNPTAFYLCASSDTSGNTIYFGEGSWLTVV.

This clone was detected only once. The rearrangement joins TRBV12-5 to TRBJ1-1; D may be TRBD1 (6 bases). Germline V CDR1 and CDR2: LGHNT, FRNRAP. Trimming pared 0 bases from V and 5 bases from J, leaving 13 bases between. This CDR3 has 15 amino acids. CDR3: CASGLVYGGRTEAFF. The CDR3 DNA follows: TGTGCTAGTGGTTTGGTATATGGGGGGCGAACTGAAGCTTTCTTT. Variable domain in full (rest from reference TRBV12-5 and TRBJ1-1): DARVTQTPRHKVTEMGQEVTMRCQPILGHNTVFWYRQTMMQGLELLAYFRNRAPLDDSGMPKDRFSAEMPDATLATLKIQPSEPRDSAVYFCASGLVYGGRTEAFFGQGTRLTVV.

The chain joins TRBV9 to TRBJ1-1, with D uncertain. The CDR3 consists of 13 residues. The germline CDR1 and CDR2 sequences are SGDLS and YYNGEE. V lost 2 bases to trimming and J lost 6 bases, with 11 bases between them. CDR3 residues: CASSVLSGAEAFF. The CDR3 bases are TGTGCCAGCAGCGTTCTTTCAGGCGCTGAAGCTTTCTTT.

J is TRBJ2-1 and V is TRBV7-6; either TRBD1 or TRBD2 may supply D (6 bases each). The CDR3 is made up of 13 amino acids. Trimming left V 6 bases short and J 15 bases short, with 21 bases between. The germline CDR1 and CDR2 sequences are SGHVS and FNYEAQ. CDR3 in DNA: TGTGCCAGCAGTTCCGGACAGACTGGCGGGATGTTCTTC. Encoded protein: CASSSGQTGGMFF.

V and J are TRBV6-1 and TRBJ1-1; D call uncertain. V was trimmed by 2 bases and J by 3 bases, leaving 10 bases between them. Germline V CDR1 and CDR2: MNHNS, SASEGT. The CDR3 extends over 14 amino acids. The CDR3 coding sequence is TGTGCCAGCAGTGAAATAACGGAGTACACTGAAGCTTTCTTT. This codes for CASSEITEYTEAFF.

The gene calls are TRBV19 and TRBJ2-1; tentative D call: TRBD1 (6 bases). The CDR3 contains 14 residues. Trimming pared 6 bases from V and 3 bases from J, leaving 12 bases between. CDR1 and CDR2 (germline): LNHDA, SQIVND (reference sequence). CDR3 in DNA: TGTGCCAGTAGGCCCCAGGGGAACTACAATGAGCAGTTCTTC. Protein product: CASRPQGNYNEQFF.

The CDR3 region has the DNA TGTGCCACCAGCAGAGATAACGGTAAGGGCAGACCGAATCAGCCCCAGCATTTT. As protein: CATSRDNGKGRPNQPQHF. V gene TRBV15 combines with J gene TRBJ1-5; D gene unclear. CDR3 length: 18 residues. Germline CDR1 reads LNHNV; CDR2 reads YYDKDF (reference sequence). V was clipped by 0 bases and J by 4 bases, with 19 bases between them.

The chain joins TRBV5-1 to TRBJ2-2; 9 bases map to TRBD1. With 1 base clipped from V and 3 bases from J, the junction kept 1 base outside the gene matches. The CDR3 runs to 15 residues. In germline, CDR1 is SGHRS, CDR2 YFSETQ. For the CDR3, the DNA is TGCGCCAGCAGCTTGACAGGGGGCTACACCGGGGAGCTGTTTTTT. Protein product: CASSLTGGYTGELFF.

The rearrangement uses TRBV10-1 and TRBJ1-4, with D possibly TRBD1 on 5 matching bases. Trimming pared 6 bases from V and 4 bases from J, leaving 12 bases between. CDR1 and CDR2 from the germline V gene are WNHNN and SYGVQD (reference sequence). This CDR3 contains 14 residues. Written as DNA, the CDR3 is TGCGCCAGCAGCAATGGACAACTTAATGAAAAACTGTTTTTT. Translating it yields CASSNGQLNEKLFF.

As DNA, the CDR3 is TGTGCCAGCAGCTTAGGAGGGGATCAAATCAGTGAGCAGTTCTTC. Amino acid sequence: CASSLGGDQISEQFF. The chain uses TRBV7-9 and TRBJ2-1; either TRBD1 or TRBD2 may supply D (5 bases each). The CDR3 runs 15 residues. Germline-derived CDR1 and CDR2 are SEHNR and FQNEAQ (reference sequence). Deletions cut 1 base from V and 9 bases from J, with 16 bases between.

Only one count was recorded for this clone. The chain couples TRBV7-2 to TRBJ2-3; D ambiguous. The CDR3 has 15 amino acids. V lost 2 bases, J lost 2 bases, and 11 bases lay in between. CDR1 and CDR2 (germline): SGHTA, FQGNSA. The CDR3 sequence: CASSLMGIPTDTQYF. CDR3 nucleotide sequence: TGTGCCAGCAGCTTAATGGGGATACCCACAGATACGCAGTATTTT.

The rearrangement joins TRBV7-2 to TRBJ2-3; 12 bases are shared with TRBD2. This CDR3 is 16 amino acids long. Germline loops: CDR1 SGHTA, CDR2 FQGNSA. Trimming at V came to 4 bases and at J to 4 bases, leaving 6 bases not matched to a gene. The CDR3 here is CASSSRLAGASDTQYF. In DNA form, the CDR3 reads TGTGCCAGCAGCTCGAGACTAGCGGGGGCATCAGATACGCAGTATTTT. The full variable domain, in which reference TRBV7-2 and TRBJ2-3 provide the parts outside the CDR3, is GAGVSQSPSNKVTEKGKDVELRCDPISGHTALYWYRQSLGQGLEFLIYFQGNSAPDKSGLPSDRFSAERTGGSVSTLTIQRTQQEDSAVYLCASSSRLAGASDTQYFGPGTRLTVL.